This is a list of T cell receptor beta chains from one sample in a study of blood T cell repertoires in COVID-19. Profiling relied on immunoSEQ multiplex PCR, and the TCRdb table lists in-frame clones only, not all of them. The sample contains about 110,000 clones, approximately 80% of which appear only once. Sequencing was carried out using peripheral blood. The receptors were sampled from a woman aged 55-69 years with acute or convalescent COVID-19. Both conserved end residues are part of each CDR3. D genes are given only for firm matches. A clone size is listed for some rows: how often the clone was seen (once, few, many), or a class if it is expanded.

CDR3 length: 14; J gene: TRBJ1-1; clone size: -; D gene: -; V gene: TRBV6-6; CDR3 DNA: TGTGCCATCTCTCTGGGGGGAATGAACACTGAAGCTTTCTTT; CDR3 protein: CAISLGGMNTEAFF
CDR3 length: 13; J gene: TRBJ2-3; clone size: -; D gene: -; V gene: TRBV6-5; CDR3 DNA: TGTGCCAGCAGCGGGTCCCTCGGAGATACGCAGTATTTT; CDR3 protein: CASSGSLGDTQYF
CDR3 length: 16; J gene: TRBJ1-4; clone size: -; D gene: -; V gene: TRBV12-5; CDR3 DNA: TGTGCTAGTTCCCAGGGTATATTTGGAACTAATGAAAAACTGTTTTTT; CDR3 protein: CASSQGIFGTNEKLFF
CDR3 length: 16; J gene: TRBJ1-2; clone size: few; D gene: TRBD1; V gene: TRBV2; CDR3 DNA: TGTGCCAGCAGGGGCGGACAGGAACAAGCTAACTATGGCTACACCTTC; CDR3 protein: CASRGGQEQANYGYTF
CDR3 length: 18; J gene: TRBJ2-3; clone size: -; D gene: TRBD2; V gene: TRBV6-2/TRBV6-3; CDR3 DNA: TGTGCCAGCAGTTTCCCTACTAGCGGGGCCGCCGTCACAGATACGCAGTATTTT; CDR3 protein: CASSFPTSGAAVTDTQYF
CDR3 length: 18; J gene: TRBJ2-1; clone size: -; D gene: -; V gene: TRBV5-1; CDR3 DNA: TGCGCCAGCAGCTTGTTAGGGCAGGGGATGGGATTTTACAATGAGCAGTTCTTC; CDR3 protein: CASSLLGQGMGFYNEQFF
CDR3 length: 13; J gene: TRBJ2-3; clone size: -; D gene: -; V gene: TRBV30; CDR3 DNA: TGTGCCTGGAGAACTGCCGGCACAGATACGCAGTATTTT; CDR3 protein: CAWRTAGTDTQYF
CDR3 length: 12; J gene: TRBJ1-5; clone size: -; D gene: -; V gene: TRBV2; CDR3 DNA: TGTGCCAGCAACGGAAGGGGCGGGCCCCAGCATTTT; CDR3 protein: CASNGRGGPQHF
CDR3 length: 14; J gene: TRBJ1-5; clone size: -; D gene: -; V gene: TRBV2; CDR3 DNA: TGTGCCAGCAGAGAAGGACTTAGCAATCAGCCCCAGCATTTT; CDR3 protein: CASREGLSNQPQHF
CDR3 length: 16; J gene: TRBJ1-2; clone size: -; D gene: -; V gene: TRBV3-1/TRBV3-2; CDR3 DNA: TGTGCCAGCAGCCAAGACTTCTGGGGGGATCTCTATGGCTACACCTTC; CDR3 protein: CASSQDFWGDLYGYTF
CDR3 length: 15; J gene: TRBJ2-3; clone size: once; D gene: TRBD1; V gene: TRBV27; CDR3 DNA: TGTGCCAGCAGTCGCCAAGGGGGCCCTATGGATACGCAGTATTTT; CDR3 protein: CASSRQGGPMDTQYF
CDR3 length: 19; J gene: TRBJ1-3; clone size: -; D gene: -; V gene: TRBV24-1; CDR3 DNA: TGTGCCACCAGCCGCCCAAGGGGGGGACACCAAAGCTCTGGAAACACCATATATTTT; CDR3 protein: CATSRPRGGHQSSGNTIYF
CDR3 length: 14; J gene: TRBJ1-3; clone size: -; D gene: -; V gene: TRBV9; CDR3 DNA: TGTGCCAGCAGCGTAGTAGGGGATGGAAACACCATATATTTT; CDR3 protein: CASSVVGDGNTIYF
CDR3 length: 16; J gene: TRBJ1-2; clone size: few; D gene: TRBD1; V gene: TRBV27; CDR3 DNA: TGTGCCAGCAGTTTATCTCCGACAGGGCGTATTTATGGCTACACCTTC; CDR3 protein: CASSLSPTGRIYGYTF
CDR3 length: 14; J gene: TRBJ2-7; clone size: -; D gene: TRBD2; V gene: TRBV6-6; CDR3 DNA: TGTGCCAGCAGCTCCCCTAGCGGCTCCTACGAGCAGTACTTC; CDR3 protein: CASSSPSGSYEQYF
CDR3 length: 14; J gene: TRBJ2-1; clone size: -; D gene: -; V gene: TRBV10-1; CDR3 DNA: TGCGCCAGTACCCGGGACACCTCCTACAATGAGCAGTTCTTC; CDR3 protein: CASTRDTSYNEQFF
CDR3 length: 13; J gene: TRBJ1-1; clone size: -; D gene: -; V gene: TRBV30; CDR3 DNA: TGTGCCTGGAGGGGGCATCAGGACACTGAAGCTTTCTTT; CDR3 protein: CAWRGHQDTEAFF
CDR3 length: 12; J gene: TRBJ2-7; clone size: -; D gene: -; V gene: TRBV28; CDR3 DNA: TGTGCCAGCCAACGAGGAGAGTACGAGCAGTACTTC; CDR3 protein: CASQRGEYEQYF
CDR3 length: 16; J gene: TRBJ2-3; clone size: -; D gene: TRBD2; V gene: TRBV5-1; CDR3 DNA: TGCGCCAGCAGCCTCTTAACTAGCGGGGGGGCAGATACGCAGTATTTT; CDR3 protein: CASSLLTSGGADTQYF
CDR3 length: 16; J gene: TRBJ1-1; clone size: -; D gene: TRBD1; V gene: TRBV5-1; CDR3 DNA: TGCGCCAGCAGCTTAATGCCGGGACAGGCTTACACTGAAGCTTTCTTT; CDR3 protein: CASSLMPGQAYTEAFF
CDR3 length: 16; J gene: TRBJ2-3; clone size: once; D gene: TRBD2; V gene: TRBV19; CDR3 DNA: TGTGCCAGTAGTAGTCGGGGCGGGAGGCGCACAGATACGCAGTATTTT; CDR3 protein: CASSSRGGRRTDTQYF
CDR3 length: 13; J gene: TRBJ2-1; clone size: -; D gene: -; V gene: TRBV12-3/TRBV12-4; CDR3 DNA: TGTGCCAGCAGGGATGACTACTTTAATGAGCAGTTCTTC; CDR3 protein: CASRDDYFNEQFF
CDR3 length: 13; J gene: TRBJ2-7; clone size: -; D gene: TRBD2; V gene: TRBV12-3/TRBV12-4; CDR3 DNA: TGTGCCAGCAGTTTGCGGGGGGACTACGAGCAGTACTTC; CDR3 protein: CASSLRGDYEQYF
CDR3 length: 14; J gene: TRBJ2-5; clone size: -; D gene: TRBD1; V gene: TRBV5-1; CDR3 DNA: TGCGCCAGCAGCCCGGGACAGGGACAAGAGACCCAGTACTTC; CDR3 protein: CASSPGQGQETQYF
CDR3 length: 14; J gene: TRBJ1-2; clone size: -; D gene: -; V gene: TRBV6-5; CDR3 DNA: TGTGCCAGCAGTTACAAGGGGGTGCATGGTGGCTACACCTTC; CDR3 protein: CASSYKGVHGGYTF
CDR3 length: 14; J gene: TRBJ1-1; clone size: -; D gene: -; V gene: TRBV10-1; CDR3 DNA: TGCGCCAGCAGTGAAGACAGTCGGGACACTGAAGCTTTCTTT; CDR3 protein: CASSEDSRDTEAFF
CDR3 length: 15; J gene: TRBJ2-7; clone size: -; D gene: TRBD2; V gene: TRBV30; CDR3 DNA: TGTGCTTTTACTTTTGGGACTAGCGGGGCCTACGAGCAGTACTTC; CDR3 protein: CAFTFGTSGAYEQYF
CDR3 length: 15; J gene: TRBJ1-1; clone size: -; D gene: -; V gene: TRBV7-2; CDR3 DNA: TGTGCCAGCAGCTTAGAGGGGGTCGAGGTCACTGAAGCTTTCTTT; CDR3 protein: CASSLEGVEVTEAFF
CDR3 length: 17; J gene: TRBJ2-6; clone size: -; D gene: -; V gene: TRBV6-1; CDR3 DNA: TGTGCCAGCAGTGGAGCCGCCTGGGGGCGCGGGGCCAACGTCCTGACTTTC; CDR3 protein: CASSGAAWGRGANVLTF
CDR3 length: 17; J gene: TRBJ2-1; clone size: once; D gene: TRBD1; V gene: TRBV5-1; CDR3 DNA: TGCGCCAGCAGCTCACCCCCGGGACAGGGCTCCTACAATGAGCAGTTCTTC; CDR3 protein: CASSSPPGQGSYNEQFF
CDR3 length: 15; J gene: TRBJ1-4; clone size: once; D gene: TRBD1; V gene: TRBV18; CDR3 DNA: TGTGCCAGCGGACAGGGAGTGGCAACTAATGAAAAACTGTTTTTT; CDR3 protein: CASGQGVATNEKLFF
CDR3 length: 14; J gene: TRBJ2-3; clone size: -; D gene: -; V gene: TRBV19; CDR3 DNA: TGTGCCAGTAGTATGGCGGCTAACACAGATACGCAGTATTTT; CDR3 protein: CASSMAANTDTQYF
CDR3 length: 13; J gene: TRBJ1-5; clone size: -; D gene: -; V gene: TRBV19; CDR3 DNA: TGTGCCAGTAGTCGAGGGAGGGATCAGCCCCAGCATTTT; CDR3 protein: CASSRGRDQPQHF
CDR3 length: 17; J gene: TRBJ1-2; clone size: few; D gene: TRBD1; V gene: TRBV5-3; CDR3 DNA: TGTGCCAGAACCAAAAGGGACAGGGAGCACGAGTCCTATGGCTACACCTTC; CDR3 protein: CARTKRDREHESYGYTF
CDR3 length: 12; J gene: TRBJ1-2; clone size: -; D gene: -; V gene: TRBV5-6; CDR3 DNA: TGTGCCAGCAGCTTCGAGGGATATGGCTACACCTTC; CDR3 protein: CASSFEGYGYTF
CDR3 length: 15; J gene: TRBJ2-1; clone size: -; D gene: TRBD2; V gene: TRBV4-1; CDR3 DNA: TGCGCCAGCAGTCCTAGCGGGGGGGCCTTAGATGAGCAGTTCTTC; CDR3 protein: CASSPSGGALDEQFF
CDR3 length: 16; J gene: TRBJ1-4; clone size: -; D gene: -; V gene: TRBV21-1; CDR3 DNA: TGTGCCAGCAGCGTACAAACACAGGGGTATGGTGAAAAACTGTTTTTT; CDR3 protein: CASSVQTQGYGEKLFF
CDR3 length: 13; J gene: TRBJ1-2; clone size: -; D gene: -; V gene: TRBV30; CDR3 DNA: TGTGCCCGGGACGGGGGGGGCAACTATGGCTACACCTTC; CDR3 protein: CARDGGGNYGYTF
CDR3 length: 15; J gene: TRBJ2-3; clone size: -; D gene: TRBD2; V gene: TRBV6-6; CDR3 DNA: TGTGCCAGCAGCCAACTAGCGGGGGGCCTAGATACGCAGTATTTT; CDR3 protein: CASSQLAGGLDTQYF
CDR3 length: 14; J gene: TRBJ1-4; clone size: -; D gene: TRBD1; V gene: TRBV6-5; CDR3 DNA: TGTGCCAGCACCACAGGGGGCTCTTTTGAAAAACTGTTTTTT; CDR3 protein: CASTTGGSFEKLFF
CDR3 length: 15; J gene: TRBJ1-3; clone size: -; D gene: -; V gene: TRBV2; CDR3 DNA: TGTGCCAGCAGTGAGCGGCAGGGGAAAGGAAACACCATATATTTT; CDR3 protein: CASSERQGKGNTIYF
CDR3 length: 13; J gene: TRBJ1-6; clone size: -; D gene: -; V gene: TRBV2; CDR3 DNA: TGTGCCAGCCAACAGTCCTATAATTCACCCCTCCACTTT; CDR3 protein: CASQQSYNSPLHF
CDR3 length: 16; J gene: TRBJ1-2; clone size: -; D gene: TRBD1; V gene: TRBV5-1; CDR3 DNA: TGCGCCAGCAGCTCACTCCCGGGACAGGGTTTGGGAGGCTACACCTTC; CDR3 protein: CASSSLPGQGLGGYTF
CDR3 length: 16; J gene: TRBJ2-1; clone size: -; D gene: TRBD2; V gene: TRBV28; CDR3 DNA: TGTGCCAGCAGTCCCCAGAAGGCTAGCGGTTACAATGAGCAGTTCTTC; CDR3 protein: CASSPQKASGYNEQFF
CDR3 length: 15; J gene: TRBJ2-7; clone size: -; D gene: TRBD2; V gene: TRBV7-2; CDR3 DNA: TGTGCCAGCAGCTTAGAGCGGGGGGGTTTAAGCGAGCAGTACTTC; CDR3 protein: CASSLERGGLSEQYF
CDR3 length: 17; J gene: TRBJ2-1; clone size: -; D gene: -; V gene: TRBV7-9; CDR3 DNA: TGTGCCAGCAGCTTAGGCCCCTGGGAGCGAGGATACAATGAGCAGTTCTTC; CDR3 protein: CASSLGPWERGYNEQFF
CDR3 length: 13; J gene: TRBJ1-1; clone size: -; D gene: -; V gene: TRBV28; CDR3 DNA: TGTGCCAGCAGTTTGGCAGGGGTGGGTGAAGCTTTCTTT; CDR3 protein: CASSLAGVGEAFF
CDR3 length: 17; J gene: TRBJ2-7; clone size: -; D gene: TRBD2; V gene: TRBV4-1; CDR3 DNA: TGCGCCAGCAGCCAAGGGACTAGCGGGAGCGGGGCGTACGAGCAGTACTTC; CDR3 protein: CASSQGTSGSGAYEQYF